The clone carrying this T cell receptor (beta chain) was seen at least ten times. One entry per CDR3 protein results from TCRdb running MiXCR on the 5' RACE reads. This table holds fewer than 200,000 distinct CDR3 sequences, 10% to 15% found once. The source of the sample is a study of T-cell memory formation after mild COVID-19. Germline V gene data show CDR1 as MNHEY and CDR2 as SVGAGI. This CDR3 contains 11 residues. Trimming removed 6 bases at V and 2 bases at J, with 4 bases between. V usage is TRBV6-5 and J usage is TRBJ2-5; D gene uncertain. Material for sequencing was PBMCs or a T cell subset sorted from them (not recorded which). This TCR came from a man younger than 35 who had mild COVID-19 (a few samples of this study predate the infection). Cell type and time point are not known. CDR3 in amino acids: CASRRQETQYF. CDR3 sequence (DNA): TGTGCCAGCAGACGACAAGAGACCCAGTACTTC.